This entry lists 8 T cell receptor beta chains sequenced from one sample in a study of a mutant IDH1 vaccine in newly diagnosed glioma. Their specific antigens are unknown. The repertoire was sequenced with immunoSEQ multiplex PCR; TCRdb's copy has only in-frame clones and lacks some. The sample carries around 85,000 clones, 85% recorded once. Regarding time point: week 23, last vaccination. A single vaccine dose contained 300 ug of mutant IDH1 20-mer peptide, and topical imiquimod was used with it. The input for sequencing was PBMCs, taken from a glioma patient whose treatment included an IDH1 peptide vaccine. The receptors stem from a man aged 25 to 40 with glioma. Some clones in this sample may be carry-over from other donors' samples.

This clone has just one count. V and J are TRBV7-9 and TRBJ2-3, with D hard to call. The CDR3 sequence is 14 residues long. Trimming removed 3 bases at V and 11 bases at J, with 18 bases between. The germline gives CDR1 SEHNR, CDR2 FQNEAQ (reference sequence). The CDR3 is CASSFGQPQLGQYF. For the CDR3, the DNA is TGTGCCAGCAGCTTTGGGCAGCCTCAGCTCGGGCAGTATTTT.

The chain is built from TRBV9 and TRBJ2-1, with TRBD2 identical over 12 bases. There are 16 residues in the CDR3. Trimming at V came to 4 bases and at J to 2 bases, leaving 4 bases not matched to a gene. CDR1 and CDR2 from the germline V gene are SGDLS and YYNGEE. CDR3 coding DNA: TGTGCCAGCAGCCCCAGGACTAGCGGGGCCTACAATGAGCAGTTCTTC. It translates to CASSPRTSGAYNEQFF.

This clone was detected only once. This chain links TRBV11-3 with TRBJ2-1, with 8 bases aligning to TRBD1. The germline gives CDR1 SGHNT, CDR2 YENEEA. The CDR3 consists of 18 residues. Trimming at V came to 4 bases and at J to 2 bases, leaving 13 bases not matched to a gene. The CDR3 DNA is TGTGCCAGCAGCTACACCGGCACGGGGACAGGCACCTACAATGAGCAGTTCTTC. This codes for CASSYTGTGTGTYNEQFF. Drawing the rest from reference TRBV11-3 and TRBJ2-1, the complete variable domain is EAGVVQSPRYKIIEKKQPVAFWCNPISGHNTLYWYLQNLGQGPELLIRYENEEAVDDSQLPKDRFSAERLKGVDSTLKIQPAELGDSAVYLCASSYTGTGTGTYNEQFFGPGTRLTVL.

The chain has TRBV21-1 and TRBJ2-5; TRBD2 reflects the table's D call only, with no check against the DNA. The J call is doubtful: the DNA matches TRBJ2-7 better. TRBV21-1 is given as a pseudogene. The CDR3 is 15 amino acids. The CDR3 loop is CATGGQREENYEQYF. The CDR3 DNA reads as TGTGCCACCGGGGGCCAGCGGGAGGAGAACTACGAGCAGTACTTC.

The chain links TRBV6-6 to TRBJ1-6; D is unclear. This CDR3 region has 12 residues. The germline V gene encodes CDR1 MNHNY and CDR2 SVGAGI (reference sequence). The V end was cut by 6 bases, the J end by 8 bases, with 8 bases between. The CDR3 reads CASSPSDSPLHF. As DNA, the CDR3 is TGTGCCAGCAGCCCCTCAGATTCACCCCTCCACTTT.

This chain joins TRBV18 and TRBJ2-7; either TRBD1 or TRBD2 may supply D (5 bases each). CDR1 is KGHSH and CDR2 is LQKENI in the germline V gene. There are 14 residues in the CDR3. Trimming took off 3 bases at V and 4 bases at J, with 13 bases between the two ends. CDR3 nucleotides: TGTGCCAGCTCACCGGGACGGACAATATACGAGCAGTACTTC. It translates to CASSPGRTIYEQYF.

The chain has TRBV2 and TRBJ1-2; TRBD1 is a possible D gene (6 bases). CDR3 length: 17 residues. The germline V and J ends were trimmed by 6 bases and 0 bases, with 20 bases remaining between them. Germline values: CDR1 SNHLY, CDR2 FYNNEI. CDR3: CASRGSLRTVSNYGYTF. Written as DNA, the CDR3 is TGTGCCAGCAGGGGATCCCTAAGGACAGTCTCTAACTATGGCTACACCTTC.

This clone was found a few times. V gene TRBV2 combines with J gene TRBJ1-5; weak D call: TRBD1 (5 bases). V lost 6 bases, J lost 3 bases, and 12 bases lay in between. In germline, CDR1 is SNHLY, CDR2 FYNNEI. The CDR3 contains 14 residues. In nucleotides, the CDR3 is TGTGCCAGCAGAATTGACAGACACAATCAGCCCCAGCATTTT. Its translation is CASRIDRHNQPQHF.